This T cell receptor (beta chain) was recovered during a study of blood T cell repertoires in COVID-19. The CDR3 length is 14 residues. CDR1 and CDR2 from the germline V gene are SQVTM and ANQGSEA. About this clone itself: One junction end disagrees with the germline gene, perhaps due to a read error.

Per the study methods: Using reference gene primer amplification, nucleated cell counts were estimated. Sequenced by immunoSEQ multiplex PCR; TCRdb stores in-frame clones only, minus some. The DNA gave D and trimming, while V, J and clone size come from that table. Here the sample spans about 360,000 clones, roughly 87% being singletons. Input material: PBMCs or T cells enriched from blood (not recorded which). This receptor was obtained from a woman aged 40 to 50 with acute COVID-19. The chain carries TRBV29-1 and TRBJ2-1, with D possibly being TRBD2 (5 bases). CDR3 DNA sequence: TGCAGCGTTGGCGAACTAGGTCCCTATAATGAGCAGTTCTTC. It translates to CSVGELGPYNEQFF.